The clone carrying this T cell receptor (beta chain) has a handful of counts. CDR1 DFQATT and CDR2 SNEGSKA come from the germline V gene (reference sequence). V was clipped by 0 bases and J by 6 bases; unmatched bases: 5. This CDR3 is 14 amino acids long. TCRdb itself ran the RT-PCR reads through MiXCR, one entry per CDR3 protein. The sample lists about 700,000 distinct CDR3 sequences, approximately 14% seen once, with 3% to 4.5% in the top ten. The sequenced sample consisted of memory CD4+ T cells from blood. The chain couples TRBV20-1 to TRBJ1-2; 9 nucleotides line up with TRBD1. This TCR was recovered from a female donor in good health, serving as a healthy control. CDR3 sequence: CSARDRDRAHGYTF. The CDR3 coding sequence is TGCAGTGCTAGAGATCGGGACAGGGCCCATGGCTACACCTTC.